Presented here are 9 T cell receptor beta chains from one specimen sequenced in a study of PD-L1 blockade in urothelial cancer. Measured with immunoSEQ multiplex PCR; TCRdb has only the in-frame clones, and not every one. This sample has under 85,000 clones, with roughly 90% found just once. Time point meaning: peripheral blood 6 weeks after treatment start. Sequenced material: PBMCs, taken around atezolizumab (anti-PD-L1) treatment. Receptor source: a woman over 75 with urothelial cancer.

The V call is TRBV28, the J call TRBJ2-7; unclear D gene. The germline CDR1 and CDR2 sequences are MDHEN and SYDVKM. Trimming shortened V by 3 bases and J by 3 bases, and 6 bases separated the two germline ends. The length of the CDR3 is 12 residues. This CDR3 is CASSFWSYEQYF. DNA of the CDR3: TGTGCCAGCAGTTTTTGGAGCTACGAGCAGTACTTC.

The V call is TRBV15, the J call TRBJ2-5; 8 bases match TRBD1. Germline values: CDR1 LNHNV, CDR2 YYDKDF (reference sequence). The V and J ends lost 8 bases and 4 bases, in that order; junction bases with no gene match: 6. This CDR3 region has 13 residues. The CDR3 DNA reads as TGTGCCACCTCCCGCGACAGGGGAGAGACCCAGTACTTC. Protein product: CATSRDRGETQYF.

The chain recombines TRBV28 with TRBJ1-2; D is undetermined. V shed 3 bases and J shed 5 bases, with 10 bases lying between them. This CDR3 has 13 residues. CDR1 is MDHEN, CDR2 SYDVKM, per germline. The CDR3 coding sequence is TGTGCCAGCAGTTTTGCCAGATCATATGGCTACACCTTC. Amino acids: CASSFARSYGYTF.

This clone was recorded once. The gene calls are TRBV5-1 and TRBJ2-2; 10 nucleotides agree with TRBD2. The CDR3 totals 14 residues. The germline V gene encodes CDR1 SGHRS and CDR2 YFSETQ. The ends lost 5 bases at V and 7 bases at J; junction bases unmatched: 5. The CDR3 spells CASSLAGGVGELFF. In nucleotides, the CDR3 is TGCGCCAGCAGTTTAGCGGGAGGAGTCGGGGAGCTGTTTTTT. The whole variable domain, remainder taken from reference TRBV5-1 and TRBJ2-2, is KAGVTQTPRYLIKTRGQQVTLSCSPISGHRSVSWYQQTPGQGLQFLFEYFSETQRNKGNFPGRFSGRQFSNSRSEMNVSTLELGDSALYLCASSLAGGVGELFFGEGSRLTVL.

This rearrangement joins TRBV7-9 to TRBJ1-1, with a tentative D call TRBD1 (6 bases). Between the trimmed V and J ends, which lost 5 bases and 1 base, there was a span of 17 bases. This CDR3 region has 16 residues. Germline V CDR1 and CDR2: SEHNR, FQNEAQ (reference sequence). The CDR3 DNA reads TGTGCCAGCAGCCCCTGGGGGGGCACTAAGAACACTGAAGCTTTCTTT. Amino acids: CASSPWGGTKNTEAFF.

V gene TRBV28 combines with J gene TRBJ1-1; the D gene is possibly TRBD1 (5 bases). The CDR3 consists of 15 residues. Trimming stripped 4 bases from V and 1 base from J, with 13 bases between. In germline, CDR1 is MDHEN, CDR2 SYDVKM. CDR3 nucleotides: TGTGCCAGCAGTTCCTCCGGGACTGGGAACACTGAAGCTTTCTTT. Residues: CASSSSGTGNTEAFF.

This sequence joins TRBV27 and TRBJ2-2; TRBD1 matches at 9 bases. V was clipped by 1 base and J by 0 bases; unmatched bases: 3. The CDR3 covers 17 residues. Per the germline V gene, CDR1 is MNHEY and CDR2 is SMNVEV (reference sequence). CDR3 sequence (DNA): TGTGCCAGCAGTTTATGGGGACAGGGAGCGAACACCGGGGAGCTGTTTTTT. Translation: CASSLWGQGANTGELFF.

CDR3 residues: CASSHGTGVAKNIQYF. The CDR3 DNA is TGTGCCAGCTCACACGGGACAGGGGTAGCCAAAAACATTCAGTACTTC. The rearrangement uses TRBV18 and TRBJ2-4; 10 nucleotides line up with TRBD1. The CDR3 has 16 amino acids. The J segment lost 0 bases and the V segment lost 4 bases, leaving 3 bases of the junction unmatched. Germline V gene data show CDR1 as KGHSH and CDR2 as LQKENI.

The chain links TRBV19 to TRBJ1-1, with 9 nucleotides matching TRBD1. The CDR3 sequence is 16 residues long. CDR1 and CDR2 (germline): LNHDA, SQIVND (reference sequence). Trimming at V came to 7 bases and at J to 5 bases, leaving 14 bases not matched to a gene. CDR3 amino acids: CASTWGTGNLGTEAFF. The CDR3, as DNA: TGTGCCAGTACTTGGGGGACAGGGAATCTGGGGACTGAAGCTTTCTTT.